What follows is one T cell receptor (beta chain) and its context. The sample originates from a study of blood T cell repertoires in COVID-19. The wider study: From the United States, Italy and Spain came samples of acute and convalescent COVID-19.

Clones were read by immunoSEQ multiplex PCR, and TCRdb kept only the in-frame ones, dropping some. In the table there are approximately 300,000 clones, roughly 90% of which are singletons. CDR1 SGHDN and CDR2 FVKESK come from the germline V gene. The CDR3 extends over 17 amino acids. J lost 6 bases, V lost 1 base, and 10 bases had no gene match. Sequenced sample: peripheral blood. The V gene is TRBV14, the J gene TRBJ2-1, with TRBD2 matching over 9 bases. This TCR came from a woman aged 40-49 years with COVID-19, enrolled during active disease. The CDR3 nucleotides read TGTGCCAGCAGCCAAGGCCTCTTGGGCGGGGGGGGCAATGAGCAGTTCTTC. It codes for CASSQGLLGGGGNEQFF.